This entry lists 18 T cell receptor beta chains sequenced from one sample in a study of T-cell memory formation after mild COVID-19. Using its own MiXCR run on the 5' RACE reads, TCRdb lists one record per CDR3 protein. The data contain hundreds of thousands of distinct CDR3 sequences, approximately 21% of them singletons. The sample was PBMCs or a T cell subset sorted from them (not recorded which). All receptors derive from an adult woman who had mild COVID-19 (a few samples of this study predate the infection). Cell type and time point are not known.

The V call is TRBV9, the J call TRBJ1-1; unclear D gene. This CDR3 region has 13 residues. V was cut by 0 bases and J by 7 bases, with 10 bases left in between. Per the germline V gene, CDR1 is SGDLS and CDR2 is YYNGEE. DNA for the CDR3: TGTGCCAGCAGCGTAGGCCAGGTCATTGAAGCTTTCTTT. Residues: CASSVGQVIEAFF.

The rearrangement uses TRBV10-3 and TRBJ2-3; D is ambiguous. From germline, CDR1 is ENHRY and CDR2 SYGVKD. The CDR3 spans 12 residues. Trimming cost V 5 bases and J 1 base, with 4 bases left between them. The CDR3 DNA is TGTGCCATCAGTTCAGGCACAGATACGCAGTATTTT. Its protein is CAISSGTDTQYF.

This clonotype has a handful of counts. The chain uses TRBV6-2 or TRBV6-3 and TRBJ2-6; D may match TRBD1 or TRBD2 (5 bases each). The germline CDR1 and CDR2 sequences are MNHEY and SVGEGT. The CDR3 loop spans 14 amino acids. Trimming took 3 bases from V and 4 from J, leaving 7 bases between them. The CDR3 DNA sequence: TGTGCCAGCAGTTATGGGACCGGGGCCAACGTCCTGACTTTC. Amino acid sequence: CASSYGTGANVLTF.

The genes are TRBV5-1 and TRBJ2-3, with 11 positions matching TRBD2. This CDR3 has 16 amino acids. Germline values: CDR1 SGHRS, CDR2 YFSETQ. Trimming at V came to 4 bases and at J to 4 bases, leaving 8 bases not matched to a gene. The CDR3 loop is CASSTIGTSGADTQYF. The CDR3 DNA reads as TGCGCCAGCAGCACAATTGGGACTAGCGGAGCAGATACGCAGTATTTT. Looking up the rest from reference TRBV5-1 and TRBJ2-3 gives the full variable domain: KAGVTQTPRYLIKTRGQQVTLSCSPISGHRSVSWYQQTPGQGLQFLFEYFSETQRNKGNFPGRFSGRQFSNSRSEMNVSTLELGDSALYLCASSTIGTSGADTQYFGPGTRLTVL.

This clonotype was seen at least ten times. The rearrangement links TRBV18 to TRBJ2-7; TRBD1 aligns across 8 bases. The V and J ends lost 2 bases and 1 base, in that order; junction bases with no gene match: 10. This CDR3 is built from 17 residues. Germline V gives CDR1 KGHSH, CDR2 LQKENI. The CDR3 DNA is TGTGCCAGCTCACCAAAATTGCTAACAGGGGGGTCCTACGAGCAGTACTTC. Protein product: CASSPKLLTGGSYEQYF.

The chain carries TRBV4-1 and TRBJ1-4, with D uncertain. Trimming left V 4 bases short and J 7 bases short, with 7 bases between. CDR3 length equals 12 residues. Germline CDR1 MGHRA, CDR2 YSYEKL. Here the CDR3 reads CASSPRGEKLFF. The CDR3 region has the DNA TGCGCCAGCAGCCCTCGCGGTGAAAAACTGTTTTTT.

The rearrangement joins TRBV27 to TRBJ2-4; TRBD2 aligns across 13 bases. CDR3 length equals 15 residues. After removal of 2 bases from V and 8 bases from J, the junction contained 3 bases not matched to a gene. Germline lookup yields CDR1 MNHEY and CDR2 SMNVEV (reference sequence). The CDR3 is CASSLTSGGADIQYF. CDR3 nucleotides: TGTGCCAGCAGTTTAACTAGCGGGGGGGCGGACATTCAGTACTTC.

The chain links TRBV2 to TRBJ2-1; D not resolved. V was shortened by 6 bases and J by 5 bases, with 14 bases between the two germline ends. The germline CDR1 and CDR2 sequences are SNHLY and FYNNEI. The CDR3 is 14 amino acids. The CDR3 reads CASRRRQLNNEQFF. CDR3 coding DNA: TGTGCCAGCAGGAGGCGGCAGCTTAACAATGAGCAGTTCTTC.

This clonotype was counted between two and nine times. The V call is TRBV20-1, the J call TRBJ1-3; TRBD1 is a possible D gene (5 bases). V was clipped by 0 bases and J by 7 bases, with 13 bases between them. The CDR3 runs 14 residues. Germline CDR1 reads DFQATT; CDR2 reads SNEGSKA (reference sequence). CDR3: CSARESRGGNTIYF. The CDR3 DNA follows: TGCAGTGCTAGAGAGTCGAGGGGTGGCAACACCATATATTTT.

V usage is TRBV30 and J usage is TRBJ1-3; D not certain. The CDR3 consists of 14 residues. The germline CDR1 and CDR2 sequences are GTSNPN and SVGIG (reference sequence). V was clipped by 1 base and J by 0 bases, with 7 bases between them. CDR3 amino acids: CAWSGSFSGNTIYF. CDR3 DNA sequence: TGTGCCTGGAGTGGCAGTTTCTCTGGAAACACCATATATTTT.

The chain has TRBV30 and TRBJ2-1; maybe TRBD2 (5 bases). The CDR3 consists of 13 residues. V was pared by 1 base and J by 9 bases, with 13 bases between. Germline V gene data show CDR1 as GTSNPN and CDR2 as SVGIG (reference sequence). CDR3 sequence reads: CAWSGDWETEQFF. In DNA form, the CDR3 reads TGTGCCTGGAGTGGAGACTGGGAGACTGAGCAGTTCTTC.

This clonotype was counted between two and nine times. The rearrangement joins TRBV11-2 to TRBJ2-7; 7 bases are a match to TRBD2. There are 19 residues in the CDR3. J was trimmed by 3 bases and V by 5 bases; bases with no gene match: 22. Germline V CDR1 and CDR2: SGHAT, FQNNGV. The CDR3 is CASSRYVGGRGLEGYEQYF. As DNA, the CDR3 is TGTGCCAGCAGCCGTTACGTCGGCGGGAGAGGGCTCGAGGGCTACGAGCAGTACTTC.

The gene calls are TRBV15 and TRBJ1-2, with 8 bases aligning to TRBD1. Looked up from germline, CDR1 is LNHNV and CDR2 is YYDKDF (reference sequence). This CDR3 region has 19 residues. Unmatched junction bases numbered 16, after V lost 0 bases and J lost 4 bases. In DNA, the CDR3 is TGTGCCACCAGCAGAGAGCGAGGGGTGGACAGGGAAAATTCCTATGGCTACACCTTC. As protein: CATSRERGVDRENSYGYTF.

This chain joins TRBV7-9 and TRBJ2-2; possibly TRBD1 or TRBD2 for D (5 bases each). Trimming shortened V by 6 bases and J by 4 bases, and 18 bases separated the two germline ends. CDR1 and CDR2 from the germline V gene are SEHNR and FQNEAQ (reference sequence). This CDR3 is built from 16 residues. The CDR3 bases are TGTGCCAGCAGACCCCCCGGGACGGGGATCACCGGGGAGCTGTTTTTT. As protein: CASRPPGTGITGELFF. The complete variable domain, with remaining parts taken from reference TRBV7-9 and TRBJ2-2, reads DTGVSQNPRHKITKRGQNVTFRCDPISEHNRLYWYRQTLGQGPEFLTYFQNEAQLEKSRLLSDRFSAERPKGSFSTLEIQRTEQGDSAMYLCASRPPGTGITGELFFGEGSRLTVL.

There are a few counts of this clonotype. The V and J genes are TRBV18 and TRBJ1-1, with 11 bases lining up with TRBD1. This CDR3 spans 17 amino acids. Germline assignment: CDR1 KGHSH and CDR2 LQKENI. J lost 6 bases, V lost 0 bases, and 9 bases had no gene match. The CDR3 loop is CASSPPDRGPGGPEAFF. CDR3 nucleotides: TGTGCCAGCTCACCACCGGACAGGGGGCCTGGGGGGCCTGAAGCTTTCTTT. The full variable domain, in which reference TRBV18 and TRBJ1-1 provide the parts outside the CDR3, is NAGVMQNPRHLVRRRGQEARLRCSPMKGHSHVYWYRQLPEEGLKFMVYLQKENIIDESGMPKERFSAEFPKEGPSILRIQQVVRGDSAAYFCASSPPDRGPGGPEAFFGQGTRLTVV.

The rearrangement links TRBV6-2 or TRBV6-3 to TRBJ2-1; 10 nucleotides agree with TRBD1. V lost 7 bases to trimming and J lost 8 bases; unmatched junction nucleotides: 5. Germline values: CDR1 MNHEY, CDR2 SVGEGT. The CDR3 has 13 residues. The CDR3 DNA follows: TGTGCCAGCATTGACAGGGGGCACGATGAGCAGTTCTTC. This translates into CASIDRGHDEQFF.

V and J are TRBV18 and TRBJ1-1, with a possible D match to TRBD1 (6 bases). The CDR3 has 14 residues. Germline CDR1 is KGHSH and CDR2 is LQKENI. With 3 bases removed from V and 8 bases from J, the gap between germline ends came to 16 bases. CDR3 bases: TGTGCCAGCTCACCGAACGCAGGGGCACCGGAAGCTTTCTTT. The encoded protein is CASSPNAGAPEAFF.

The V and J genes are TRBV4-2 and TRBJ2-1; 8 bases are shared with TRBD2. After removal of 1 base from V and 3 bases from J, the junction contained 5 bases not matched to a gene. This CDR3 contains 16 residues. The germline CDR1 and CDR2 sequences are LGHNA and YNFKEQ. The DNA for the CDR3 is TGTGCCAGCAGCCAAGTAGCGGGGAGGGACTACAATGAGCAGTTCTTC. It is translated as CASSQVAGRDYNEQFF.